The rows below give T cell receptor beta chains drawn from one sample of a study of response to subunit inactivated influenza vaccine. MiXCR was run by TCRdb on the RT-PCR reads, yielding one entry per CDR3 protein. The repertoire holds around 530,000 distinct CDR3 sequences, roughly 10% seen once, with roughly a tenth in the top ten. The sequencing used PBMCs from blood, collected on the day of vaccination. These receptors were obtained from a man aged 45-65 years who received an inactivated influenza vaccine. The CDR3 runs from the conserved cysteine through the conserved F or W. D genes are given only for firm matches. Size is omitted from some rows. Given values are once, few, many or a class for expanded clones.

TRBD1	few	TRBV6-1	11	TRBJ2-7	CASSEDRVEYF	TGTGCCAGCAGTGAGGACAGGGTGGAGTACTTC
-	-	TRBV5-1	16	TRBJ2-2	CASSLTAGPNTGELFF	TGCGCCAGCAGCTTGACGGCGGGCCCGAACACCGGGGAGCTGTTTTTT
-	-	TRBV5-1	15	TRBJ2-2	CASGGTGFGTGELFF	TGCGCCAGCGGAGGAACAGGGTTCGGCACCGGGGAGCTGTTTTTT
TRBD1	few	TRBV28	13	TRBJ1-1	CASRSGQVAEAFF	TGTGCCAGCAGATCGGGACAGGTGGCGGAAGCTTTCTTT
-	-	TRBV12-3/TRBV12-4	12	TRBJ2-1	CASTEGLNEQFF	TGTGCCAGCACCGAGGGACTCAATGAGCAGTTCTTC
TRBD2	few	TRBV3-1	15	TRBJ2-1	CASSQGGGNYNEQFF	TGTGCCAGCAGCCAAGGCGGGGGAAACTACAATGAGCAGTTCTTC
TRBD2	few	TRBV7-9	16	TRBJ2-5	CASSLASSGSLETQYF	TGTGCCAGCAGCTTAGCTAGTAGCGGGAGTTTGGAGACCCAGTACTTC
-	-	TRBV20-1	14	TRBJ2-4	CSAPVGGAKNIQYF	TGCAGTGCCCCGGTTGGGGGAGCCAAAAACATTCAGTACTTC
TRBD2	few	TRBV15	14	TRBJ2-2	CATSRVAGAGELFF	TGTGCCACCAGCAGAGTGGCGGGAGCCGGGGAGCTGTTTTTT
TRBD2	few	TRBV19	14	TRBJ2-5	CASSPTGTRETQYF	TGTGCCAGTAGTCCGACCGGGACTAGAGAGACCCAGTACTTC
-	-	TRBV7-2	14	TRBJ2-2	CASSLGATAGELFF	TGTGCCAGCAGCTTGGGGGCGACCGCCGGGGAGCTGTTTTTT
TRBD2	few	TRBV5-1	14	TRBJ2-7	CASSLGGRSGEQYF	TGCGCCAGCAGCTTGGGCGGGAGATCTGGCGAGCAGTACTTC
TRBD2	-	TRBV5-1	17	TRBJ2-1	CASSPTPSGVTYNEQFF	TGCGCCAGCAGCCCAACCCCTAGCGGGGTGACCTACAATGAGCAGTTCTTC
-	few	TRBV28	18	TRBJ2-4	CASRVAGQPLRAKNIQYF	TGTGCCAGCAGAGTCGCGGGACAGCCGCTAAGGGCCAAAAACATTCAGTACTTC
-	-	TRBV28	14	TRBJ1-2	CASSFPTATGGYTF	TGTGCCAGCAGTTTCCCGACGGCGACCGGGGGCTACACCTTC
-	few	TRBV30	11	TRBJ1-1	CAWGREVRAFF	TGTGCCTGGGGGAGGGAGGTGAGAGCTTTCTTT
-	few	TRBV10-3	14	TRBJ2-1	CAISAHGGYNEQFF	TGTGCCATCAGTGCCCACGGAGGCTACAATGAGCAGTTCTTC
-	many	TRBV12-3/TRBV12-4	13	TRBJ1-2	CASREESGASSTF	TGTGCCAGCAGGGAAGAGTCAGGGGCATCGTCCACCTTC
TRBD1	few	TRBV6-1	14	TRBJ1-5	CASSTGTGIQPQHF	TGTGCCAGCAGCACCGGGACAGGGATTCAGCCCCAGCATTTT
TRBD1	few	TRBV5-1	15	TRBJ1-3	CASSGGQGPGNTIYF	TGCGCCAGCAGCGGTGGACAGGGTCCTGGAAACACCATATATTTT
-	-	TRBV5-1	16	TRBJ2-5	CASSGTADLRGETQYF	TGCGCCAGCAGCGGAACAGCGGACTTAAGGGGAGAGACCCAGTACTTC
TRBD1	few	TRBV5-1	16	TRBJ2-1	CASRPMTGGNLGEQFF	TGCGCCAGCAGACCAATGACAGGGGGGAATCTGGGTGAGCAGTTCTTC
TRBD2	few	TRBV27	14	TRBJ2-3	CASSYGTSPDTQYF	TGTGCCAGCAGTTATGGGACTAGTCCAGATACGCAGTATTTT
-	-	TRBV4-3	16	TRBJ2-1	CASSQDDSRYYNEQFF	TGCGCCAGCAGCCAAGACGACAGTAGATATTACAATGAGCAGTTCTTC